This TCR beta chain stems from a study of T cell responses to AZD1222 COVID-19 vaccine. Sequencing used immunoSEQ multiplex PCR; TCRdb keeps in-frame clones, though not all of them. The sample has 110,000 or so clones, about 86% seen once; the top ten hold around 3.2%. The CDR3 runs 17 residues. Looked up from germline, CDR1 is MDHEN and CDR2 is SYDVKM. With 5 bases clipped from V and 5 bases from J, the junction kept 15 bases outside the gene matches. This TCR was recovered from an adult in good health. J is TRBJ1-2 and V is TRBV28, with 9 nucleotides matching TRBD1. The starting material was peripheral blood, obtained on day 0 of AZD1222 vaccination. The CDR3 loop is CASSPIGQGRHIYGYTF. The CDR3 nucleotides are TGTGCCAGCAGTCCCATCGGACAGGGGCGACATATATATGGCTACACCTTC.